What follows are 21 T cell receptor beta chains derived from one specimen sequenced in a study of cytomegalovirus exposure and HLA in healthy donors. Primers included in the PCR were 60 Vbeta and 13 Jbeta primers. Sequenced by immunoSEQ multiplex PCR; TCRdb stores in-frame clones only, minus some. The data hold some 100,000 clones, with 65% to 85% observed a single time. Sequencing was done on a sample of PBMCs. All receptors come from a man between 18 and 35 years old in good health and CMV-seronegative.

There are a few counts of this clone. This rearrangement joins TRBV7-8 to TRBJ2-7; 7 nucleotides match TRBD1. Germline values: CDR1 SGHVS, CDR2 FQNEAQ. V dropped 5 bases and J dropped 2; count of bases not matched to a gene: 6. The CDR3 runs 14 residues. CDR3 nucleotides: TGTGCCAGCAGCCCCTTACAGGGGCCCTACGAGCAGTACTTC. Protein product: CASSPLQGPYEQYF.

This chain links TRBV7-2 with TRBJ2-7, with TRBD2 as a possible D gene (7 bases). This CDR3 contains 15 residues. The germline gives CDR1 SGHTA, CDR2 FQGNSA. Trimming pared 1 base from V and 2 bases from J, leaving 12 bases between. For the CDR3, the DNA is TGTGCCAGCAGCTTAGTGACAGGACTAGCCTACGAGCAGTACTTC. This gives the protein CASSLVTGLAYEQYF.

The rearrangement links TRBV9 to TRBJ2-7; maybe TRBD2 (5 bases). V was shortened by 3 bases and J by 7 bases, with 11 bases between the two germline ends. The CDR3 spans 12 residues. CDR1 SGDLS and CDR2 YYNGEE come from the germline V gene. CDR3 nucleotides: TGTGCCAGCAGCGGAGAGGGTTTGGAGCAGTACTTC. Translated, it gives CASSGEGLEQYF.

The chain couples TRBV5-6 to TRBJ1-1, with 9 bases lining up with TRBD1. The V gene's germline CDR1 is SGHDT and CDR2 YYEEEE. Losses at the gene ends were 4 bases for V and 5 bases for J; bases not matched to a gene: 3. CDR3 size: 13 residues. The CDR3 loop is CASSPGTGTEAFF. The CDR3 bases are TGTGCCAGCAGCCCCGGGACAGGGACTGAAGCTTTCTTT.

This clone was counted only a few times. J is TRBJ1-4 and V is TRBV30; 10 bases fit TRBD1. Looked up from germline, CDR1 is GTSNPN and CDR2 is SVGIG (reference sequence). The CDR3 covers 16 residues. The trim removed 5 bases at V and 8 bases at J, leaving 14 bases unmatched. The CDR3 coding sequence is TGTGCCTGGGGGGGGAGAGTTGACAGGGGGCACGAAAAACTGTTTTTT. Residues: CAWGGRVDRGHEKLFF.

This chain joins TRBV7-8 and TRBJ2-1; TRBD2 aligns across 10 bases. Trimming removed 1 base from V and 15 bases from J; junction bases left unmatched: 9. The CDR3 spans 14 residues. Germline V gene sequence: CDR1 SGHVS, CDR2 FQNEAQ. CDR3: CASSLGLAGDRRFF. For the CDR3, the DNA is TGTGCCAGCAGCTTAGGGCTAGCGGGAGATCGGCGGTTCTTC.

The chain carries TRBV30 and TRBJ2-2; 10 nucleotides align to TRBD1. The CDR3 runs to 17 residues. CDR1 and CDR2 (germline): GTSNPN, SVGIG (reference sequence). V trimming: 3 bases; J trimming: 0 bases; junction bases outside the gene matches: 7. CDR3 residues: CAWRFGTGVSNTGELFF. The DNA for the CDR3 is TGTGCCTGGAGATTCGGGACAGGGGTTTCGAACACCGGGGAGCTGTTTTTT. The full variable domain, with the rest looked up from reference TRBV30 and TRBJ2-2, is SQTIHQWPATLVQPVGSPLSLECTVEGTSNPNLYWYRQAAGRGLQLLFYSVGIGQISSEVPQNLSASRPQDRQFILSSKKLLLSDSGFYLCAWRFGTGVSNTGELFFGEGSRLTVL.

CDR3 DNA sequence: TGTGCCAGCAGCCCGTCCGTTCAGCCCCAGCATTTT. Protein sequence: CASSPSVQPQHF. This chain uses TRBV7-9 with TRBJ1-5, with D uncertain. V gave up 5 bases and J gave up 6 bases, with 8 bases separating them. The CDR3 has 12 residues. Germline-derived CDR1 and CDR2 are SEHNR and FQNEAQ (reference sequence).

This rearrangement joins TRBV9 to TRBJ2-7; D might be TRBD1 (5 bases). The CDR3 length is 13 residues. Germline CDR1 SGDLS, CDR2 YYNGEE. V lost 3 bases and J 4 bases, leaving 11 bases between the germline ends. CDR3 sequence: CASSAQGSYEQYF. The CDR3 nucleotides are TGTGCCAGCAGCGCCCAGGGATCGTACGAGCAGTACTTC.

V gene TRBV4-1 combines with J gene TRBJ2-1; weak D call: TRBD2 (6 bases). CDR1 and CDR2 from the germline V gene are MGHRA and YSYEKL. Deletions cut 5 bases from V and 0 bases from J, with 8 bases between. The length of the CDR3 is 14 residues. CDR3 coding DNA: TGCGCCAGCAGCTGGAGGGCCTCCTACAATGAGCAGTTCTTC. Its protein is CASSWRASYNEQFF.

This clone was observed a handful of times. V gene TRBV2 combines with J gene TRBJ1-2; 9 bases match TRBD1. CDR1 and CDR2 (germline): SNHLY, FYNNEI. The V and J ends lost 6 bases and 1 base, in that order; junction bases with no gene match: 15. This CDR3 comprises 18 residues. CDR3 amino acids: CASRRTGTGKVYNYGYTF. The CDR3 DNA follows: TGTGCCAGCAGGAGAACGGGGACAGGGAAAGTGTATAACTATGGCTACACCTTC.

The chain uses TRBV15 and TRBJ1-4; possibly TRBD1 for D (5 bases). Germline-derived CDR1 and CDR2 are LNHNV and YYDKDF (reference sequence). V was trimmed by 5 bases and J by 3 bases, leaving 13 bases between them. CDR3 length: 15 amino acids. CDR3 in amino acids: CATSPGGRANEKLFF. CDR3 bases: TGTGCCACCAGCCCGGGGGGGAGAGCTAATGAAAAACTGTTTTTT. The full variable domain, its missing parts supplied by reference TRBV15 and TRBJ1-4, is DAMVIQNPRYQVTQFGKPVTLSCSQTLNHNVMYWYQQKSSQAPKLLFHYYDKDFNNEADTPDNFQSRRPNTSFCFLDIRSPGLGDTAMYLCATSPGGRANEKLFFGSGTQLSVL.

The gene calls are TRBV9 and TRBJ2-7, with 8 bases identical to TRBD2. The CDR3 length is 15 residues. Germline CDR1 is SGDLS and CDR2 is YYNGEE. V lost 4 bases to trimming and J lost 7 bases; unmatched junction nucleotides: 13. The CDR3 reads CASSPSPAGVREQYF. The DNA for the CDR3 is TGTGCCAGCAGCCCCTCCCCAGCGGGAGTACGAGAGCAGTACTTC.

The V and J genes are TRBV29-1 and TRBJ2-5; 11 positions match TRBD1. The CDR3 has 13 amino acids. The V segment lost 1 base and the J segment 7 bases; nucleotides outside the gene matches: 2. The germline gives CDR1 SQVTM, CDR2 ANQGSEA. CDR3 residues: CSVEVGQGGTQYF. For the CDR3, the DNA is TGCAGCGTTGAAGTGGGACAGGGGGGGACCCAGTACTTC.

The count of this clone is one. This sequence joins TRBV27 and TRBJ2-7; unclear D gene. Germline CDR1 and CDR2: MNHEY and SMNVEV (reference sequence). This CDR3 region has 14 residues. The V end lost 0 bases, the J end lost 7 bases, and 13 bases lay between the germline ends. CDR3 region: CASSLSLDLREQYF. In nucleotides, the CDR3 is TGTGCCAGCAGTTTATCCCTCGACTTGAGGGAGCAGTACTTC.

This clone was counted between two and nine times. The rearrangement uses TRBV27 and TRBJ2-7; possible D gene TRBD2, 6 bases. Germline values: CDR1 MNHEY, CDR2 SMNVEV (reference sequence). CDR3 size: 15 residues. V shed 2 bases and J shed 0 bases, with 11 bases lying between them. The DNA of the CDR3 is TGTGCCAGCAGTTTAGCAATAGCGGACTCCTACGAGCAGTACTTC. Protein product: CASSLAIADSYEQYF.

The gene calls are TRBV6-6 and TRBJ2-3; the match to TRBD1 covers 9 bases. The CDR3 is 15 amino acids. The germline gives CDR1 MNHNY, CDR2 SVGAGI (reference sequence). Trimming at V came to 4 bases and at J to 2 bases, leaving 4 bases not matched to a gene. The CDR3 reads CASSLGQGSTDTQYF. The CDR3 DNA reads as TGTGCCAGCAGTTTGGGACAGGGTTCCACAGATACGCAGTATTTT.

This chain connects TRBV4-3 to TRBJ1-6, with 8 bases fitting TRBD1. V trimming: 1 base; J trimming: 7 bases; junction bases outside the gene matches: 6. The CDR3 loop spans 16 amino acids. CDR1 and CDR2 (germline): LGHNA, YSLEER. CDR3 coding DNA: TGCGCCAGCAGCCAAGGACAGGGGTATTACAATTCACCCCTCCACTTT. Amino acids: CASSQGQGYYNSPLHF.

This clone was seen just once. This sequence joins TRBV25-1 and TRBJ1-6; no clear D gene. The germline CDR1 and CDR2 sequences are MGHDK and SYGVNS. V lost 0 bases, J lost 9 bases, and 3 bases lay in between. CDR3 length equals 12 residues. The CDR3: CASSEYLSPLHF. CDR3 DNA: TGTGCCAGCAGTGAATACCTTTCACCCCTCCACTTT.

The chain couples TRBV7-8 to TRBJ2-7, with D unresolved. Germline values: CDR1 SGHVS, CDR2 FQNEAQ. CDR3 length equals 14 residues. Trimming pared 1 base from V and 4 bases from J, leaving 11 bases between. The CDR3 is CASSLGQRGYEQYF. The CDR3 bases are TGTGCCAGCAGCTTAGGCCAAAGAGGATACGAGCAGTACTTC.

The chain recombines TRBV7-9 with TRBJ1-2; 10 bases map to TRBD1. With 4 bases clipped from V and 6 bases from J, the junction kept 8 bases outside the gene matches. Germline values: CDR1 SEHNR, CDR2 FQNEAQ (reference sequence). The CDR3 covers 15 residues. The CDR3 coding sequence is TGTGCCAGCAGCTCGCAAGGGGACAGGGGAGATGGCTACACCTTC. Translated, it gives CASSSQGDRGDGYTF.